This TCR beta chain was captured in a study of cytomegalovirus exposure and HLA in healthy donors. General observations from the study: TCR beta sequences reportedly predicted most subjects' HLA-A and HLA-B alleles accurately. Trimming of TCR beta V- and J-genes showed a link, identified in a later analysis, to a missense DCLRE1C variant. An Asian-associated ancestry cluster reportedly showed fewer N-insertions than the roughly 670-donor mean in a later analysis.

Primers for the PCR totalled 60 Vbeta and 13 Jbeta. Authors' methods: In a later analysis, about 9.9 million of some 80 million unique beta chains occurred in at least two donors. Data came from immunoSEQ multiplex PCR; TCRdb stores just in-frame clones and leaves some out. D and trimming were read from the DNA, whereas the V and J calls and clone size are those reported in that table. The table lists some 57,000 clones, approximately 70% of them singletons. CDR1 is MNHEY and CDR2 is SMNVEV in the germline V gene (reference sequence). The CDR3 loop spans 18 amino acids. V shed 3 bases and J shed 0 bases, with 17 bases lying between them. About this clone itself: As yet, its antigen is unknown.

What was sequenced was PBMCs. This clonotype was sampled from a woman in her fifties or sixties in good health and CMV-seropositive. The J gene is TRBJ1-4, the V gene TRBV27; D unclear. The CDR3 loop is CASSFGRPTDATNEKLFF. In DNA, the CDR3 is TGTGCCAGCAGTTTCGGCAGGCCCACGGATGCAACTAATGAAAAACTGTTTTTT.